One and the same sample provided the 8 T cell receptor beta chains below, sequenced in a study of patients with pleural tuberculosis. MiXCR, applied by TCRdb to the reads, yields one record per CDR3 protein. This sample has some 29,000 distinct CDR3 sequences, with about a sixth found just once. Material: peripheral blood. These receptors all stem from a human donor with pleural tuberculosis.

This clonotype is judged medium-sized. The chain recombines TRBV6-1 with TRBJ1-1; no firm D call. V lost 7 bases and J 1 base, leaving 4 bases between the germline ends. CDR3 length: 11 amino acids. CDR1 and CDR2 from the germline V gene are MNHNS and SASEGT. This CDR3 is CASMENTEAFF. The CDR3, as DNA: TGTGCCAGCATGGAGAACACTGAAGCTTTCTTT.

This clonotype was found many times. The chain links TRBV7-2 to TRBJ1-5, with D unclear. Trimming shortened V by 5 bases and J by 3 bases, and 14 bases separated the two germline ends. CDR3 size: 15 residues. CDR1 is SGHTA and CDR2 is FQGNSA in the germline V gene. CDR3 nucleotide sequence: TGTGCCAGCAGCCAAGGAGGCAGTTACAATCAGCCCCAGCATTTT. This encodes CASSQGGSYNQPQHF.

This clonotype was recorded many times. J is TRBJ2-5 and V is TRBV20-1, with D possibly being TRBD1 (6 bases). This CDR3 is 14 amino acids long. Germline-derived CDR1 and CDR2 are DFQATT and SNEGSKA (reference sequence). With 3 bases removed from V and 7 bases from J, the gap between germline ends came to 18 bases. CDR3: CSARPLRQDSTQYF. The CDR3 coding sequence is TGCAGTGCTAGGCCCCTTAGACAGGATTCGACCCAGTACTTC.

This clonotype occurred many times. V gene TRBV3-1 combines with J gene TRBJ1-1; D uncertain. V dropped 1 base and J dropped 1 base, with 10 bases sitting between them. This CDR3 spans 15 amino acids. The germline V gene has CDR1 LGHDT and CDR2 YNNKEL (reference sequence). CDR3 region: CASSQVPPGNTEAFF. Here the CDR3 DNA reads TGTGCCAGCAGCCAAGTTCCCCCAGGGAACACTGAAGCTTTCTTT.

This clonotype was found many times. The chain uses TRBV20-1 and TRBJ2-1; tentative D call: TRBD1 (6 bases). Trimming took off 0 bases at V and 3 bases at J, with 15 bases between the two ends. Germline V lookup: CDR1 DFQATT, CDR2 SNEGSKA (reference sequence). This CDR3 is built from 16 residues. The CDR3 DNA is TGCAGTGCTAGAGATAGAGGGGGTTTCCTCTACAATGAGCAGTTCTTC. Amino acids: CSARDRGGFLYNEQFF.

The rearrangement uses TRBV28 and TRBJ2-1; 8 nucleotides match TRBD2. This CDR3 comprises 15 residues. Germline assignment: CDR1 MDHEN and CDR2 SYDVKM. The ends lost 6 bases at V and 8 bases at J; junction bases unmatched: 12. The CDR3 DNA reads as TGTGCCAGCAGCGAGACCAGCGGGAGAGCGGATGAGCAGTTCTTC. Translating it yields CASSETSGRADEQFF.

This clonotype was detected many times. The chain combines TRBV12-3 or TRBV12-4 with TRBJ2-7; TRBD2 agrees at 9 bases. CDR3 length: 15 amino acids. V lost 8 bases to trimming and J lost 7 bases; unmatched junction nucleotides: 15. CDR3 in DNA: TGTGCCAGCGGAATATATAAGCGGGGGGCGGGGGAGCAGTACTTC. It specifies CASGIYKRGAGEQYF.

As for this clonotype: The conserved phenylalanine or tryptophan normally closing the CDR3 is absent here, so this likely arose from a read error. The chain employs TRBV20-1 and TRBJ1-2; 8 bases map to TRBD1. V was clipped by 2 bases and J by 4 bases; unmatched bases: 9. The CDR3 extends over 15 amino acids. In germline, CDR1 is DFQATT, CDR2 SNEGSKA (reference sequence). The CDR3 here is CSARKYRGGSYGYTL. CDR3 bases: TGCAGTGCTAGAAAATACAGGGGGGGCAGCTATGGCTACACCCTC.